This T cell receptor beta chain derives from a study of CD8+ T cells in alopecia areata. Extraction and reverse transcription of RNA yielded cDNA as the sequencing template. Profiling relied on immunoSEQ multiplex PCR, and the TCRdb table lists in-frame clones only, not all of them. The sample carries approximately 120,000 clones, around 50% recorded once. From germline, CDR1 is SGHDT and CDR2 YYEEEE. The germline V and J ends were trimmed by 0 bases and 16 bases, with 11 bases remaining between them. The CDR3 length is 12 residues. The sequencing input was NKG2D-low CD8+ T cells sorted from blood. This clonotype originated in a human donor with alopecia areata. This sequence joins TRBV5-6 and TRBJ1-6; D unresolved. CDR3 amino acids: CASSLGGAQLHF. CDR3 bases: TGTGCCAGCAGCTTGGGAGGTGCTCAACTCCACTTT.